This T cell receptor beta chain was sequenced in a study of cytomegalovirus exposure and HLA in healthy donors. Study-level results: The authors considered a cluster of highly shared sequence variants likely to be a sequencing artifact. Among CMV-associated TCR beta chains, most appeared HLA-restricted in a later analysis.

Germline CDR1 reads MNHEY; CDR2 reads SVGAGI. V lost 4 bases to trimming and J lost 9 bases, with 16 bases between them. This CDR3 has 14 amino acids. This clone was counted a single time. Its specificity is not known. The PCR was carried out with 60 Vbeta primers and 13 Jbeta primers. Here immunoSEQ multiplex PCR was the method, and the copy in TCRdb shows in-frame clones only, minus some. The repertoire consists of about 140,000 clones, with roughly 65% occurring once and the leading ten covering approximately 1.6%. The V and J genes are TRBV6-5 and TRBJ2-1, with D possibly matching TRBD2 (5 bases). This clonotype was sampled from a woman aged 25-40 years in good health and CMV-seronegative. The sequenced material came from PBMCs. The CDR3 here is CASSSQWGAAEQFF. The CDR3 DNA reads TGTGCCAGCAGTTCCCAATGGGGAGCCGCTGAGCAGTTCTTC.